These 20 T cell receptor beta chains came from one sample sequenced in a study of monozygotic twins with inflammatory bowel disease. TCRdb processed the 5' RACE reads again and assigns one entry to each CDR3 protein, with no DNA. The repertoire table contains under 150,000 distinct CDR3 sequences. Sequenced input: blood. These receptors were collected from a human donor with ulcerative colitis or Crohn's disease, or a healthy co-twin of an affected twin (not recorded which).

The chain uses TRBV12-3 or TRBV12-4 and TRBJ2-3; TCRdb outputs TRBD1, but without DNA this stays unchecked. This CDR3 comprises 15 residues. CDR3 protein: CASSEGTASTDTQYF.

The rearrangement joins TRBV11-2 to TRBJ2-2; the D call of TRBD1 rests on TCRdb alone, since no DNA is present to check it. Germline assignment: CDR1 SGHAT and CDR2 FQNNGV. The CDR3 runs to 16 residues. CDR3 region: CASSSQTQQGTGELFF.

The chain links TRBV7-2 to TRBJ1-1; the D gene TCRdb calls, TRBD1, cannot be checked with no DNA. This CDR3 is 14 amino acids long. Germline CDR1 is SGHTA and CDR2 is FQGNSA. This CDR3 reads CASSPYRQETEAFF. Based on the CDR3 plus reference TRBV7-2 and TRBJ1-1, the full variable domain is GAGVSQSPSNKVTEKGKDVELRCDPISGHTALYWYRQSLGQGLEFLIYFQGNSAPDKSGLPSDRFSAERTGGSVSTLTIQRTQQEDSAVYLCASSPYRQETEAFFGQGTRLTVV.

The rearrangement uses TRBV12-3 or TRBV12-4 and TRBJ2-7. The CDR3 sequence is 14 residues long. The CDR3 region is CASSYVSVSYEQYF.

The rearrangement links TRBV7-8 to TRBJ2-7; TCRdb returns TRBD1, unconfirmable since there is no DNA. CDR1 is SGHVS and CDR2 is FQNEAQ in the germline V gene. The CDR3 extends over 16 amino acids. CDR3 residues: CASRTGPRQGAEEQYF. Drawing the rest from reference TRBV7-8 and TRBJ2-7, the complete variable domain is GAGVSQSPRYKVAKRGQDVALRCDPISGHVSLFWYQQALGQGPEFLTYFQNEAQLDKSGLPSDRFFAERPEGSVSTLKIQRTQQEDSAVYLCASRTGPRQGAEEQYFGPGTRLTVT.

The CDR3 is CASSLLVYRSGKGDEQYF. The chain combines TRBV7-2 with TRBJ2-7; TCRdb's D call, TRBD1, is unchecked because there is no DNA. The germline CDR1 and CDR2 sequences are SGHTA and FQGNSA. The length of the CDR3 is 18 residues.

The rearrangement uses TRBV12-3 or TRBV12-4 and TRBJ1-3. The CDR3 is 17 amino acids. The chain's CDR3 is CASSFILAFAAGNTIYF.

This chain links TRBV27 with TRBJ1-6; there is no DNA to check the TCRdb D call of TRBD1. The CDR3 length is 16 residues. Germline CDR1 and CDR2: MNHEY and SMNVEV (reference sequence). The CDR3 is CASKAQGAPGNSPLHF.

This rearrangement joins TRBV4-2 to TRBJ1-1; TCRdb outputs TRBD1, but without DNA this stays unchecked. CDR1 LGHNA and CDR2 YNFKEQ come from the germline V gene. The CDR3 loop spans 17 amino acids. This CDR3 is CASSQDTGGLQNTEAFF.

This chain links TRBV20-1 with TRBJ2-7; the D call from TCRdb, TRBD1, cannot be confirmed without DNA. The CDR3 length is 16 residues. Per the germline V gene, CDR1 is DFQATT and CDR2 is SNEGSKA (reference sequence). CDR3 loop: CSARDWDSQLYYEQYF.

The V gene is TRBV5-1, the J gene TRBJ2-7; absent DNA, TCRdb's TRBD1 call cannot be checked. Germline V gene data show CDR1 as SGHRS and CDR2 as YFSETQ. This CDR3 has 13 residues. CDR3: CATKSGQGYEQYF.

The genes are TRBV7-9 and TRBJ1-2; there is no DNA to check the TCRdb D call of TRBD1. Germline CDR1 reads SEHNR; CDR2 reads FQNEAQ (reference sequence). The CDR3 consists of 14 residues. The CDR3 reads CASSLGQGGLGYTF.

V gene TRBV4-3 combines with J gene TRBJ1-1; absent DNA, TCRdb's TRBD1 call cannot be checked. The V gene's germline CDR1 is LGHNA and CDR2 YSLEER. The CDR3 totals 17 residues. CDR3 protein: CASSQEVDAGLNTEAFF.

V gene TRBV18 combines with J gene TRBJ1-4; TCRdb reports TRBD1, a call that lacks DNA to check it against. The CDR3 spans 14 residues. CDR1 KGHSH and CDR2 LQKENI come from the germline V gene. The CDR3 is CASPAGTENEKLFF.

V usage is TRBV6-1 and J usage is TRBJ2-7; TCRdb's D call of TRBD1 is untestable without DNA. Germline CDR1 is MNHNS and CDR2 is SASEGT. This CDR3 region has 13 residues. The CDR3 loop is CASTPGGSYEQYF.

The rearrangement uses TRBV5-4 and TRBJ2-2; TCRdb outputs TRBD1, but without DNA this stays unchecked. Germline CDR1 and CDR2: SGHNT and YYREEE (reference sequence). This CDR3 comprises 16 residues. The CDR3 loop reads CASSPLEGADTGELFF.

The genes are TRBV3-1 and TRBJ2-5; without DNA, the TCRdb call of TRBD2 cannot be checked. The CDR3 loop spans 13 amino acids. Germline CDR1 reads LGHDT; CDR2 reads YNNKEL (reference sequence). Here the CDR3 reads CASSQDAAEGQYF.

This chain connects TRBV12-3 or TRBV12-4 to TRBJ1-5; as DNA is missing, the TRBD1 call by TCRdb cannot be tested. This CDR3 is built from 12 residues. CDR3 sequence: CASTGGYQPQHF.

The rearrangement links TRBV20-1 to TRBJ2-7; TCRdb gives TRBD1 as the D gene, but with no DNA this cannot be confirmed. Germline V CDR1 and CDR2: DFQATT, SNEGSKA (reference sequence). This CDR3 has 13 residues. This CDR3 is CSGAPGAAYEQYF.

The gene calls are TRBV6-2 or TRBV6-3 and TRBJ2-3. CDR3 length equals 16 residues. The germline V gene has CDR1 MNHEY and CDR2 SVGEGT. The CDR3 loop is CASSDSLGPHTDTQYF.